This note documents a single T cell receptor (beta chain) sequence. The antigen is not known. This specimen belongs to a study of T cell repertoires in cytomegalovirus infection. Study summary: HLA-B-restricted CMV epitopes that are well studied were used alongside recently identified HLA-C-restricted ones.

Deletions cut 7 bases from V and 0 bases from J, with 27 bases between. The CDR3 is made up of 19 amino acids. The germline V gene encodes CDR1 MNHEY and CDR2 SVGAGI. TCRdb reanalysed the reads using MiXCR and keeps one entry per CDR3 protein. Of approximately 910,000 distinct CDR3 sequences listed, approximately 33% are singletons. Specimen: cultured CD8+ T cells from PBMCs, collected from culture after CMV antigen stimulation. The chain uses TRBV6-5 and TRBJ1-2; possibly TRBD1 for D (6 bases). The receptor's source is a human donor in good health (CMV status not recorded). Some clones in this sample may be carry-over from other donors' samples. DNA of the CDR3: TGTGCCAGCACCTCTAACGGGGCTCGGGGGGGGCATGCTAACTATGGCTACACCTTC. Translation: CASTSNGARGGHANYGYTF.